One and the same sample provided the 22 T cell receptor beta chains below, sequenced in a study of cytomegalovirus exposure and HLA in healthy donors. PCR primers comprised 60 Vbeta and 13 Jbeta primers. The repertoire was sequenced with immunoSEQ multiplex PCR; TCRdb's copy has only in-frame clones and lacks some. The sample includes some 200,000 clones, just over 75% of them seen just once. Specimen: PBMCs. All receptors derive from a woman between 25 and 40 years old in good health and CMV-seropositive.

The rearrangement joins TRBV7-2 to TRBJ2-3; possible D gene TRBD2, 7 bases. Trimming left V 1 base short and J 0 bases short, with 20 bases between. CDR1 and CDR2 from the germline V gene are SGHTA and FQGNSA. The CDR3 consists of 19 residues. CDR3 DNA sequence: TGTGCCAGCAGCTTAGAGAGGGGGGGGCTAGCGAGAAGCACAGATACGCAGTATTTT. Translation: CASSLERGGLARSTDTQYF.

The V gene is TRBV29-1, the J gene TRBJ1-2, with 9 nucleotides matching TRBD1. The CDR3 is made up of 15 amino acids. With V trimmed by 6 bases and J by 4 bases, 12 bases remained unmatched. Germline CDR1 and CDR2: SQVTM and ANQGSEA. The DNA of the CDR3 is TGCAGCGTCGCGGTGGGGACAGGGTTCACCTATGGCTACACCTTC. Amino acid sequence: CSVAVGTGFTYGYTF.

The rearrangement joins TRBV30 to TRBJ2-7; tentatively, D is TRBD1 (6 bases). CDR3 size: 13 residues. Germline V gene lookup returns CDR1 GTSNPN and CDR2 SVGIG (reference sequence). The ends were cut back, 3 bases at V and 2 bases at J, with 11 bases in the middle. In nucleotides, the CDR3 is TGTGCCTGGAGGGAGACAGGAACCTACGAGCAGTACTTC. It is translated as CAWRETGTYEQYF.

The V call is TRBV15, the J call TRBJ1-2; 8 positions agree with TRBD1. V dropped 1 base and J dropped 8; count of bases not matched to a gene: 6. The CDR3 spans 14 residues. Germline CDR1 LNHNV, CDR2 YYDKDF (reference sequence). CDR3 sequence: CATSRGQGMGGYTF. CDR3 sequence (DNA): TGTGCCACCAGCAGAGGACAGGGGATGGGGGGCTACACCTTC. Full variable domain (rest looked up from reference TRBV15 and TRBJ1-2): DAMVIQNPRYQVTQFGKPVTLSCSQTLNHNVMYWYQQKSSQAPKLLFHYYDKDFNNEADTPDNFQSRRPNTSFCFLDIRSPGLGDTAMYLCATSRGQGMGGYTFGSGTRLTVV.

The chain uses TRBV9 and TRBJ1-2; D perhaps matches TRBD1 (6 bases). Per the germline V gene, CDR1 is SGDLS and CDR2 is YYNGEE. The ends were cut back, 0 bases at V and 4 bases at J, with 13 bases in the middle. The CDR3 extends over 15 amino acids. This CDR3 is CASSVGAGQLYGYTF. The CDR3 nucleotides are TGTGCCAGCAGCGTAGGGGCCGGACAGCTCTATGGCTACACCTTC.

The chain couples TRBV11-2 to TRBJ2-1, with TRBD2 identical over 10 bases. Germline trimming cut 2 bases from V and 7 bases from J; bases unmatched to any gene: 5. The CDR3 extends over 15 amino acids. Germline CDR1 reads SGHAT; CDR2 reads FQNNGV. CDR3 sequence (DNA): TGTGCCAGCAGCTTAAGGCTAGCGGGAGAGAATGAGCAGTTCTTC. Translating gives CASSLRLAGENEQFF.

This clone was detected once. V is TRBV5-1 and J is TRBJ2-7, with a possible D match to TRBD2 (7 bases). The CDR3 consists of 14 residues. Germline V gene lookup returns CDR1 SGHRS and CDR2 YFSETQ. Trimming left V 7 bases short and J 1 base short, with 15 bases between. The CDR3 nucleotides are TGCGCCAGCTCGAGGGGGGGCGCTTCCTACGAGCAGTACTTC. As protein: CASSRGGASYEQYF.

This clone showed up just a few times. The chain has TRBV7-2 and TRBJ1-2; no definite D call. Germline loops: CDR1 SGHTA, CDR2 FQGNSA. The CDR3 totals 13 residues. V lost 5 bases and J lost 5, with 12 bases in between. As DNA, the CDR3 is TGTGCCAGCAGCCCCGGGGAGGGATATGGCTACACCTTC. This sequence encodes CASSPGEGYGYTF.

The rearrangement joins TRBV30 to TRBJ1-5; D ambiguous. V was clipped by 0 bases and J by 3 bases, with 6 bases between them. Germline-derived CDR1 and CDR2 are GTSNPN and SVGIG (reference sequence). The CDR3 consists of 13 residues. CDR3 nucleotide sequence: TGTGCCTGGAGTGTAACAGACAATCAGCCCCAGCATTTT. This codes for CAWSVTDNQPQHF.

In DNA, the CDR3 is TGTGCCAGCACCCCGATCCAGGGGGCCTATGGCTACACCTTC. This sequence encodes CASTPIQGAYGYTF. The V call is TRBV28, the J call TRBJ1-2, with 8 bases that match TRBD1. V was pared by 7 bases and J by 4 bases, with 8 bases of the junction left unmatched. The CDR3 is 14 amino acids. Per the germline V gene, CDR1 is MDHEN and CDR2 is SYDVKM.

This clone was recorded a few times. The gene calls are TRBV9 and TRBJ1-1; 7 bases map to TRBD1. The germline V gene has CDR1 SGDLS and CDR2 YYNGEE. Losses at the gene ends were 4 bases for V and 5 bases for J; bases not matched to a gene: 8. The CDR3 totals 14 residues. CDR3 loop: CASSFFDRATEAFF. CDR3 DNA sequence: TGTGCCAGCAGCTTCTTTGACAGGGCGACTGAAGCTTTCTTT.

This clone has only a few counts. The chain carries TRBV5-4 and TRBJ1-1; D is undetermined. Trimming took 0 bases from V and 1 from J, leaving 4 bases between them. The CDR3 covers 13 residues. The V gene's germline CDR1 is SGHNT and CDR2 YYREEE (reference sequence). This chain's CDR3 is CASSLAGNTEAFF. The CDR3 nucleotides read TGTGCCAGCAGCTTGGCGGGGAACACTGAAGCTTTCTTT.

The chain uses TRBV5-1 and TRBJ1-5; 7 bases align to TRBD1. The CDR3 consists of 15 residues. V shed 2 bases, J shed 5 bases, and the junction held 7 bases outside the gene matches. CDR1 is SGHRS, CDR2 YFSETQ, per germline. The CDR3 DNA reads TGCGCCAGCAGCTTTGGTGAGGGGGCAGATCAGCCCCAGCATTTT. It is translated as CASSFGEGADQPQHF.

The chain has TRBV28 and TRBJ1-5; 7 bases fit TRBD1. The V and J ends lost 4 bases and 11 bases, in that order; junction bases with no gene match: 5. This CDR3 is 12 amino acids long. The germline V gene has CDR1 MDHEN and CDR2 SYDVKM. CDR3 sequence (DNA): TGTGCCAGCAGTTCCTACAGGGGTTCCCAGCATTTT. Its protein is CASSSYRGSQHF.

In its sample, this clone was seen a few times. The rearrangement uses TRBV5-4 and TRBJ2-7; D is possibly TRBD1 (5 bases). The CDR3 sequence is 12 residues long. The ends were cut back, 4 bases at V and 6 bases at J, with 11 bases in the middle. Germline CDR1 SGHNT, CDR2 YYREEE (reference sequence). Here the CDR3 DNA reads TGTGCCAGCAGCGCGAATAGGGGCGAGCAGTACTTC. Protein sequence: CASSANRGEQYF.

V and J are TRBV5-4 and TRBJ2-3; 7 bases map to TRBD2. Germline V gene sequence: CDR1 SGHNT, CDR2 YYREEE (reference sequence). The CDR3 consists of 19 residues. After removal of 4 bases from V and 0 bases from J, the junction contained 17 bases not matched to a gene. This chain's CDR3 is CASSPRFRASGTSTDTQYF. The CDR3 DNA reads TGTGCCAGCAGCCCCCGCTTTAGGGCTAGCGGAACTAGCACAGATACGCAGTATTTT.

The CDR3 spells CASSPDRGGLTEAFF. The CDR3 region has the DNA TGTGCCAGCAGCCCCGACAGGGGAGGGCTAACTGAAGCTTTCTTT. The chain combines TRBV6-5 with TRBJ1-1; 8 nucleotides match TRBD1. Germline CDR1 reads MNHEY; CDR2 reads SVGAGI. This CDR3 is built from 15 residues. With V trimmed by 6 bases and J by 5 bases, 11 bases remained unmatched.

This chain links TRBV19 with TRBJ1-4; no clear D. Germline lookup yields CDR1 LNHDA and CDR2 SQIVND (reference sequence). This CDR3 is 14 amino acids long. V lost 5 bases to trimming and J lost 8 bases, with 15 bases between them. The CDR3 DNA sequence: TGTGCCAGTAGTTTAGCGGGAATGGGAGAAAAACTGTTTTTT. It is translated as CASSLAGMGEKLFF.

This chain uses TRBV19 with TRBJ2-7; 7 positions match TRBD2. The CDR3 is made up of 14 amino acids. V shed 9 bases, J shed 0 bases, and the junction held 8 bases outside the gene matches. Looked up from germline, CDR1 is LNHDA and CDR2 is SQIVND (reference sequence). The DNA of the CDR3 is TGTGCCAGCCGGGAGGTTGGGTCCTCCTACGAGCAGTACTTC. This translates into CASREVGSSYEQYF.

CDR3 residues: CASSLARAGGAEAFF. The CDR3 DNA reads as TGTGCCAGCAGCTTAGCTAGGGCGGGGGGCGCGGAAGCTTTCTTT. V is TRBV7-2 and J is TRBJ1-1, with D tentatively TRBD1 (6 bases). V dropped 0 bases and J dropped 8 bases, with 16 bases sitting between them. The germline CDR1 and CDR2 sequences are SGHTA and FQGNSA. The CDR3 contains 15 residues.

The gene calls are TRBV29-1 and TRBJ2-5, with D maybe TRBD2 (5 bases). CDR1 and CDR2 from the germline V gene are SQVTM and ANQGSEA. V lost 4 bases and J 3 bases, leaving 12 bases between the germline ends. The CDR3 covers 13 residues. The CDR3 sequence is CSVAGNVKETQYF. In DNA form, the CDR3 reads TGCAGCGTTGCCGGGAATGTAAAAGAGACCCAGTACTTC.

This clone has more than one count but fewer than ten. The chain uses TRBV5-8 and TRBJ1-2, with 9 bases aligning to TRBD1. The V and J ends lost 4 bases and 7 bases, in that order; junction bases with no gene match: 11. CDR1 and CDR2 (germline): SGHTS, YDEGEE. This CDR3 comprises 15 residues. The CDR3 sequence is CASSTVDRGIRGYTF. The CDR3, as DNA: TGTGCCAGCAGCACCGTGGACAGGGGTATACGTGGCTACACCTTC.